This record looks at one T cell receptor beta chain sequence and its context. The data are from a study of T cell changes during pregnancy in multiple sclerosis. Assay: immunoSEQ multiplex PCR; the TCRdb copy retains only in-frame clones and omits some. The repertoire has approximately 49,000 clones, about 92% of them found once; the top ten carry around 0.9%. The CDR3 extends over 15 amino acids. Per the germline V gene, CDR1 is SGHNT and CDR2 is YYREEE (reference sequence). With 4 bases removed from V and 0 bases from J, the gap between germline ends came to 10 bases. The sequence was obtained from a female donor in good health, enrolled as a control in a pregnancy study. This rearrangement joins TRBV5-4 to TRBJ2-2; D unresolved. The sequences come from CD4+ T cells from peripheral blood mononuclear cells, collected in the second trimester of pregnancy. CDR3 in amino acids: CASSPRGPNTGELFF. DNA of the CDR3: TGTGCCAGCAGCCCACGCGGCCCGAACACCGGGGAGCTGTTTTTT.